These 2 T cell receptor beta chains came from one sample sequenced in a study of blood T cell repertoires in COVID-19 (TCRdb year 2020). Libraries were built with the immunoSEQ multiplex PCR assay. TCRdb mirrors the immuneACCESS table, restricted to in-frame sequences. Some clones are absent from its copies; in checked studies, under half trace to an unresolved V gene, and the reason for the others is unknown. The sample table lists hundreds of thousands of clones, about 89% of them with a count of one. The ten largest clones take up 8% to 10% of the sample. Material: PBMCs or T cells enriched from blood (not recorded which). The receptors shown here come from a woman aged 40 to 49 who had recovered from COVID-19.

This clone has just a few counts. The CDR3 coding sequence is TGTGCCAGCAGCCCGGGACTAGCGGGGGGATACGAGCAGTACTTC. As protein: CASSPGLAGGYEQYF. The V and J genes are TRBV7-9 and TRBJ2-7, with TRBD2 identical over 15 bases. V gave up 5 bases and J gave up 4 bases; unmatched junction bases: 3. This CDR3 has 15 residues. The germline gives CDR1 SEHNR, CDR2 FQNEAQ (reference sequence).

The V and J genes are TRBV30 and TRBJ2-1; tentative D call: TRBD1 (5 bases). Germline CDR1 is GTSNPN and CDR2 is SVGIG (reference sequence). The CDR3 contains 13 residues. V gave up 4 bases and J gave up 7 bases, with 14 bases separating them. The CDR3 sequence: CAWTASGFNEQFF. The CDR3 nucleotides read TGTGCCTGGACGGCCTCAGGGTTTAATGAGCAGTTCTTC.